A selection of T cell receptor beta chains follows, all from one sample in a study of OX40 agonist ivuxolimab in advanced cancers. Only in-frame clones appear in the TCRdb table, and some are missing; sequencing was by immunoSEQ multiplex PCR. The sample contains around 56,000 clones, 82% of which appear only once. The sample was CD4+ or CD8+ T cells sorted from blood, taken in a trial of the OX40 agonist ivuxolimab. These receptors were obtained from an adult with an advanced solid tumor such as melanoma, head and neck, liver or kidney cancer. Each CDR3 is given with its conserved first and last residue. Each record gives: J gene, D gene, clone size, V gene, CDR3 protein, CDR3 DNA. D genes are given only for firm matches. Expanded clones get a size class; other rows say once, few or many, or leave the size out.

J gene: TRBJ1-5
D gene: -
clone size: -
V gene: TRBV11-3
CDR3 protein: CASSLTGSNQPQHF
CDR3 DNA: TGTGCCAGCAGCCTAACAGGTAGCAATCAGCCCCAGCATTTT

J gene: TRBJ1-2
D gene: TRBD1
clone size: -
V gene: TRBV7-8
CDR3 protein: CASSLAETGRNGYTF
CDR3 DNA: TGTGCCAGCAGCTTAGCGGAGACAGGGCGGAATGGCTACACCTTC

J gene: TRBJ2-1
D gene: TRBD1
clone size: -
V gene: TRBV19
CDR3 protein: CASSISGQGYNEQFF
CDR3 DNA: TGTGCCAGTAGTATCAGTGGACAGGGGTACAATGAGCAGTTCTTC

J gene: TRBJ2-5
D gene: TRBD1
clone size: -
V gene: TRBV7-2
CDR3 protein: CASSLALTGGGGETQYF
CDR3 DNA: TGTGCCAGCAGCTTAGCCTTGACAGGGGGCGGAGGAGAGACCCAGTACTTC

J gene: TRBJ1-1
D gene: -
clone size: -
V gene: TRBV29-1
CDR3 protein: CSVIPNTEAFF
CDR3 DNA: TGCAGCGTAATTCCGAACACTGAAGCTTTCTTT

J gene: TRBJ1-4
D gene: TRBD1
clone size: -
V gene: TRBV9
CDR3 protein: CASSGTGTGKEKLFF
CDR3 DNA: TGTGCCAGCAGCGGTACCGGGACAGGGAAAGAAAAACTGTTTTTT

J gene: TRBJ1-5
D gene: TRBD1
clone size: -
V gene: TRBV7-9
CDR3 protein: CASSWDSRQPQHF
CDR3 DNA: TGTGCCAGCAGCTGGGACAGCCGACAGCCCCAGCATTTT

J gene: TRBJ1-2
D gene: -
clone size: few
V gene: TRBV18
CDR3 protein: CASSPPPGLGEGVWNTF
CDR3 DNA: TGTGCCAGCTCACCTCCCCCGGGGTTAGGGGAAGGTGTTTGGAACACCTTC

J gene: TRBJ1-3
D gene: -
clone size: few
V gene: TRBV6-1
CDR3 protein: CASSERGGSGNTIYF
CDR3 DNA: TGTGCCAGCAGTGAGAGAGGGGGCTCTGGAAACACCATATATTTT

J gene: TRBJ1-4
D gene: -
clone size: once
V gene: TRBV4-2
CDR3 protein: CALGPLGEKLFF
CDR3 DNA: TGTGCCCTCGGGCCTCTGGGGGAAAAACTGTTTTTT

J gene: TRBJ1-1
D gene: TRBD1
clone size: -
V gene: TRBV28
CDR3 protein: CASSQLQGGAFF
CDR3 DNA: TGTGCCAGCAGCCAACTACAGGGGGGAGCTTTCTTT

J gene: TRBJ1-4
D gene: TRBD1
clone size: -
V gene: TRBV28
CDR3 protein: CASSRQGYNEKLFF
CDR3 DNA: TGTGCCAGCAGTCGACAGGGGTATAATGAAAAGCTGTTTTTT

J gene: TRBJ1-1
D gene: -
clone size: -
V gene: TRBV7-8
CDR3 protein: CASSTVLNTEAFF
CDR3 DNA: TGTGCCAGCTCGACAGTGTTGAACACTGAAGCTTTCTTT

J gene: TRBJ2-7
D gene: TRBD1
clone size: -
V gene: TRBV5-4
CDR3 protein: CASSPDRGRSYEQYF
CDR3 DNA: TGTGCCAGCAGCCCCGACAGGGGGCGATCATACGAGCAGTACTTC

J gene: TRBJ2-1
D gene: -
clone size: -
V gene: TRBV9
CDR3 protein: CASSGLSRGVNEQFF
CDR3 DNA: TGTGCCAGCAGCGGGTTAAGTAGGGGGGTGAATGAGCAGTTCTTC

J gene: TRBJ2-3
D gene: -
clone size: -
V gene: TRBV7-9
CDR3 protein: CASSLAGTNTDTQYF
CDR3 DNA: TGTGCCAGCAGCTTAGCCGGGACGAACACAGATACGCAGTATTTT

J gene: TRBJ1-3
D gene: -
clone size: -
V gene: TRBV5-5
CDR3 protein: CASRRGDFSGNTIYF
CDR3 DNA: TGTGCCAGCAGAAGAGGGGACTTCTCTGGAAACACCATATATTTT

J gene: TRBJ2-3
D gene: -
clone size: -
V gene: TRBV5-4
CDR3 protein: CASSLDGVPDTQYF
CDR3 DNA: TGTGCCAGCAGCTTGGATGGGGTCCCAGATACGCAGTATTTT

J gene: TRBJ2-5
D gene: -
clone size: -
V gene: TRBV7-2
CDR3 protein: CASRQRRRETQYF
CDR3 DNA: TGTGCCAGCCGTCAGCGGCGCCGAGAGACCCAGTACTTC

J gene: TRBJ1-1
D gene: -
clone size: -
V gene: TRBV5-6
CDR3 protein: CASSLATEAFF
CDR3 DNA: TGTGCCAGCAGCTTGGCCACTGAAGCTTTCTTT

J gene: TRBJ2-2
D gene: TRBD1
clone size: -
V gene: TRBV7-9
CDR3 protein: CASSLGTGYTGELFF
CDR3 DNA: TGTGCCAGCAGCTTAGGGACAGGGTACACCGGGGAGCTGTTTTTT

J gene: TRBJ2-7
D gene: TRBD1
clone size: -
V gene: TRBV6-1
CDR3 protein: CASSEAGTDFYEQYF
CDR3 DNA: TGTGCCAGCAGTGAAGCGGGGACAGACTTCTACGAGCAGTACTTC

J gene: TRBJ2-1
D gene: TRBD2
clone size: -
V gene: TRBV7-6
CDR3 protein: CASSLGTSGGRDEQFF
CDR3 DNA: TGTGCCAGCAGCTTAGGTACTAGCGGGGGGCGCGATGAGCAGTTCTTC

J gene: TRBJ2-7
D gene: -
clone size: -
V gene: TRBV5-4
CDR3 protein: CASSLGGSAYEQYF
CDR3 DNA: TGTGCCAGCAGCTTGGGGGGATCCGCGTACGAGCAGTACTTC

J gene: TRBJ2-3
D gene: -
clone size: -
V gene: TRBV11-2
CDR3 protein: CASSLGPAADTQYF
CDR3 DNA: TGTGCCAGCAGCTTAGGACCCGCGGCAGATACGCAGTATTTT

J gene: TRBJ1-5
D gene: -
clone size: -
V gene: TRBV6-5
CDR3 protein: CASSYRDQPQHF
CDR3 DNA: TGTGCCAGCAGTTACAGGGATCAGCCCCAGCATTTT

J gene: TRBJ1-1
D gene: TRBD1
clone size: few
V gene: TRBV29-1
CDR3 protein: CSVATGKQPAFF
CDR3 DNA: TGCAGCGTCGCGACAGGGAAACAACCAGCTTTCTTT

J gene: TRBJ1-6
D gene: -
clone size: -
V gene: TRBV14
CDR3 protein: CASSQDLRNSPLHF
CDR3 DNA: TGTGCCAGCAGCCAAGATTTGAGAAATTCACCCCTCCACTTT

J gene: TRBJ2-7
D gene: TRBD1
clone size: -
V gene: TRBV6-1
CDR3 protein: CASADRDRLGEQYF
CDR3 DNA: TGTGCCAGCGCGGATCGGGACAGGCTGGGGGAGCAGTACTTC

J gene: TRBJ1-1
D gene: -
clone size: -
V gene: TRBV18
CDR3 protein: CASSPGGNTEAFF
CDR3 DNA: TGTGCCAGCTCACCCGGGGGGAACACTGAAGCTTTCTTT

J gene: TRBJ1-3
D gene: -
clone size: -
V gene: TRBV2
CDR3 protein: CASSEGRAGNTIYF
CDR3 DNA: TGTGCCAGCAGTGAAGGGAGGGCTGGAAACACCATATATTTT

J gene: TRBJ1-1
D gene: TRBD1
clone size: -
V gene: TRBV19
CDR3 protein: CATKDPGTGKNTEAFF
CDR3 DNA: TGTGCCACAAAGGATCCCGGGACAGGGAAAAACACTGAAGCTTTCTTT

J gene: TRBJ2-5
D gene: -
clone size: -
V gene: TRBV11-2
CDR3 protein: CASSLRGVALKETQYF
CDR3 DNA: TGTGCCAGCAGCTTAAGGGGTGTAGCGTTAAAAGAGACCCAGTACTTC

J gene: TRBJ1-2
D gene: TRBD1
clone size: -
V gene: TRBV5-1
CDR3 protein: CASSLEGRGLPSNYGYTF
CDR3 DNA: TGCGCCAGCAGCTTGGAAGGCAGGGGGTTACCATCCAACTATGGCTACACCTTC

J gene: TRBJ1-1
D gene: -
clone size: -
V gene: TRBV7-1
CDR3 protein: CASSRRTEAFF
CDR3 DNA: TGTGCCAGCAGCCGACGGACTGAAGCTTTCTTT

J gene: TRBJ1-2
D gene: TRBD1
clone size: -
V gene: TRBV7-2
CDR3 protein: CASSQTGNVNYGYTF
CDR3 DNA: TGTGCCAGCAGCCAGACAGGGAACGTTAACTATGGCTACACCTTC

J gene: TRBJ2-1
D gene: -
clone size: -
V gene: TRBV11-3
CDR3 protein: CASSLTQGPYNEQFF
CDR3 DNA: TGTGCCAGCAGCTTAACCCAGGGACCTTACAATGAGCAGTTCTTC

J gene: TRBJ1-6
D gene: TRBD1
clone size: -
V gene: TRBV6-6
CDR3 protein: CASRDRTGANSPLHF
CDR3 DNA: TGTGCCAGCAGGGATCGGACAGGGGCAAATTCACCCCTCCACTTT

J gene: TRBJ2-3
D gene: -
clone size: -
V gene: TRBV10-3
CDR3 protein: CAIRGTGDATDTQYF
CDR3 DNA: TGTGCCATCAGAGGGACGGGGGACGCCACAGATACGCAGTATTTT

J gene: TRBJ1-5
D gene: -
clone size: -
V gene: TRBV19
CDR3 protein: CASAAGNNQPQHF
CDR3 DNA: TGTGCCAGCGCCGCAGGGAACAATCAGCCCCAGCATTTT

J gene: TRBJ1-5
D gene: -
clone size: -
V gene: TRBV7-9
CDR3 protein: CASSQAQKNQPQHF
CDR3 DNA: TGTGCCAGCAGCCAAGCCCAGAAAAATCAGCCCCAGCATTTT

J gene: TRBJ2-3
D gene: TRBD2
clone size: -
V gene: TRBV9
CDR3 protein: CASSSRTGGGPTDTQYF
CDR3 DNA: TGTGCCAGCAGCTCAAGGACGGGCGGGGGACCCACAGATACGCAGTATTTT

J gene: TRBJ1-1
D gene: -
clone size: -
V gene: TRBV29-1
CDR3 protein: CSVEDVGAAEAFF
CDR3 DNA: TGCAGCGTTGAAGATGTCGGGGCGGCTGAAGCTTTCTTT

J gene: TRBJ2-1
D gene: -
clone size: -
V gene: TRBV5-1
CDR3 protein: CASSLGVISTYNEQFF
CDR3 DNA: TGCGCCAGCAGCTTGGGGGTAATATCCACCTACAATGAGCAGTTCTTC

J gene: TRBJ1-1
D gene: -
clone size: -
V gene: TRBV6-6
CDR3 protein: CASRSTENTEAFF
CDR3 DNA: TGTGCCAGCAGATCCACAGAGAACACTGAAGCTTTCTTT

J gene: TRBJ1-1
D gene: -
clone size: -
V gene: TRBV28
CDR3 protein: CASTRGDTEAFF
CDR3 DNA: TGTGCCAGCACCCGAGGTGACACTGAAGCTTTCTTT

J gene: TRBJ1-2
D gene: TRBD1
clone size: -
V gene: TRBV19
CDR3 protein: CASRDRTGSGDYGYTF
CDR3 DNA: TGTGCCAGTAGGGATAGGACAGGGAGTGGGGACTATGGCTACACCTTC